This TCR beta chain was sequenced during a study of blood T cell repertoires in COVID-19. Some clones are missing from TCRdb's copy, which holds only in-frame ones; the method was immunoSEQ multiplex PCR. Among about 410,000 clones listed, 90% were seen once. The clonotype originates from a man younger than 30 who had recovered from COVID-19. Source material: PBMCs or T cells enriched from blood (not recorded which).

In nucleotides, the CDR3 is TGTGCCAGCAGCCAAGAATCTGGGGGCTATGAAAAACTGTTTTTT. It specifies CASSQESGGYEKLFF. The chain recombines TRBV4-2 with TRBJ1-4, with a possible D match to TRBD1 (6 bases). The CDR3 spans 15 residues. V lost 0 bases and J lost 6, with 11 bases in between. Germline CDR1 reads LGHNA; CDR2 reads YNFKEQ.